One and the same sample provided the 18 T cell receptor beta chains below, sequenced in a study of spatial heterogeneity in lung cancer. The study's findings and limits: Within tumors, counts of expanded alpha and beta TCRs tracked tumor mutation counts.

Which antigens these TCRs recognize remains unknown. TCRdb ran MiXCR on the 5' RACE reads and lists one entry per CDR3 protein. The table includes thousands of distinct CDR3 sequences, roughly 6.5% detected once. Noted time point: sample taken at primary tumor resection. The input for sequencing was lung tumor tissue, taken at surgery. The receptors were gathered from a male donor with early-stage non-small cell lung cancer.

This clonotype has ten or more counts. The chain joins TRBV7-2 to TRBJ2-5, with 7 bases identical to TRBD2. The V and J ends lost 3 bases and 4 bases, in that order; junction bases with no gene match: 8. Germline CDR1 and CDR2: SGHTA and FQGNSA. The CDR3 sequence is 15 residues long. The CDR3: CASSFEGGRGETQYF. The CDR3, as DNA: TGTGCCAGCAGCTTTGAGGGAGGGAGGGGAGAGACCCAGTACTTC.

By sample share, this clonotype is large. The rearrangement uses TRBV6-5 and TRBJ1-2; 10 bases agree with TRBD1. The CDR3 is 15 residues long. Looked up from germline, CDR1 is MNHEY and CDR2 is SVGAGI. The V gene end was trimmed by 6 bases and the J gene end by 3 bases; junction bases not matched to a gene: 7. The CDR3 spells CASRGTGVEDYGYTF. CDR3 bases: TGTGCCAGCAGAGGGACAGGGGTTGAGGACTATGGCTACACCTTC.

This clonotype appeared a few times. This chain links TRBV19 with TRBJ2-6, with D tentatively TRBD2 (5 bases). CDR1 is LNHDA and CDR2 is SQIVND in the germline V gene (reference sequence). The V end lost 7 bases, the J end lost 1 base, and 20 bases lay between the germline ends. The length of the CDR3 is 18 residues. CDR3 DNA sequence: TGTGCCAGTACCCCCTGGGCACCGGCGGGTTCTGGGGCCAACGTCCTGACTTTC. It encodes CASTPWAPAGSGANVLTF.

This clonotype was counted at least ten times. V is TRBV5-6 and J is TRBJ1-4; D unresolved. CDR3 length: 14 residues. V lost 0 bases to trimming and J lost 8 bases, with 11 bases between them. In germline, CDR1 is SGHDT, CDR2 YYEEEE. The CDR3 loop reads CASSLVEAREKLFF. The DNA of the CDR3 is TGTGCCAGCAGCTTGGTGGAGGCGCGAGAAAAACTGTTTTTT.

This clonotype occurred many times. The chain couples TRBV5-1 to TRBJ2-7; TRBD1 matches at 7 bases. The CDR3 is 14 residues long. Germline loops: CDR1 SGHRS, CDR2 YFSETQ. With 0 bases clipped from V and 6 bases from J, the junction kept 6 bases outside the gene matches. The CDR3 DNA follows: TGCGCCAGCAGCTTGGGACGAGGGGGCAGCGAGCAGTACTTC. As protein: CASSLGRGGSEQYF.

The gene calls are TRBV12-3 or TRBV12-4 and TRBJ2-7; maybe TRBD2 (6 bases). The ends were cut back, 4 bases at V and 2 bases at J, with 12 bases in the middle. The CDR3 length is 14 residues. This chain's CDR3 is CASSWDSGPYEQYF. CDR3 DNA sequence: TGTGCCAGCAGTTGGGACTCGGGCCCCTACGAGCAGTACTTC.

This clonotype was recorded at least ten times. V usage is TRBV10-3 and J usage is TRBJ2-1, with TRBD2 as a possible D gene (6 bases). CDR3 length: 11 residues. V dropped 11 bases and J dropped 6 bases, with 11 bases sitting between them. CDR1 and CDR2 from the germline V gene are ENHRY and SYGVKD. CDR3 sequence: CAVAGSNEQFF. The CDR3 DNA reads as TGTGCCGTAGCCGGGAGCAATGAGCAGTTCTTC.

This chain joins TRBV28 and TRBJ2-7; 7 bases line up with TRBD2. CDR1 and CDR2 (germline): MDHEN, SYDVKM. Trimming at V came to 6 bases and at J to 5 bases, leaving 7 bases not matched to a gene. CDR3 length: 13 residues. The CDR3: CASRGGTLDEQYF. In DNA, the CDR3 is TGTGCCAGCAGGGGGGGGACCTTGGACGAGCAGTACTTC.

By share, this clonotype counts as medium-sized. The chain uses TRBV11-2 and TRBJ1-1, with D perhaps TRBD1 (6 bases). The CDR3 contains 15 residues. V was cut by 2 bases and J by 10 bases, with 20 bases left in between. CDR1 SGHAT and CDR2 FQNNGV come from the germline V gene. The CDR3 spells CASSLSPGHTVGAFF. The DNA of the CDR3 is TGTGCCAGCAGCTTATCACCGGGACATACCGTAGGAGCTTTCTTT.

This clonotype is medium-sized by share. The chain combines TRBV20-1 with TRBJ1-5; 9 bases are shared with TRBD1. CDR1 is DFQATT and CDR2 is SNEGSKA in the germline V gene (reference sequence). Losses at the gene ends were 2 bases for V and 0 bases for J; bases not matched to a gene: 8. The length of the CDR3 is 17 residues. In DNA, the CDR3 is TGCAGTGCTAGATCGGGACAGGGATTTTATAGCAATCAGCCCCAGCATTTT. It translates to CSARSGQGFYSNQPQHF.

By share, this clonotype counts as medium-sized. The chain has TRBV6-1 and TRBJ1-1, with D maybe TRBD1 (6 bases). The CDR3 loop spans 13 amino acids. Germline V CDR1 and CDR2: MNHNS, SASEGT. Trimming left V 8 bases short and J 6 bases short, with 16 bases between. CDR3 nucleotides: TGTGCCAGCCGATGGGGGGCCCGGGCTGAAGCTTTCTTT. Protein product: CASRWGARAEAFF.

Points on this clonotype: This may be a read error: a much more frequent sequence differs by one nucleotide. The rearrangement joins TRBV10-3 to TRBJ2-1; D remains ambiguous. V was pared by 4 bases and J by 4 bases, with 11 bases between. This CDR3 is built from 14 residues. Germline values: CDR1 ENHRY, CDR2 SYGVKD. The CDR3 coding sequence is TGTGCCATCAGTGGCCCGGACCCTTACAATGAGCAGTTCTTC. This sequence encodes CAISGPDPYNEQFF.

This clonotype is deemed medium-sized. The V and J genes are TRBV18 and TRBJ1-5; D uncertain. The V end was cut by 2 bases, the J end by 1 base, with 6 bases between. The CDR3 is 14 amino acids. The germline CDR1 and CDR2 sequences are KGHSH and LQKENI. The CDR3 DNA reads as TGTGCCAGCTCACCAGGGTTCAGCAATCAGCCCCAGCATTTT. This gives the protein CASSPGFSNQPQHF.

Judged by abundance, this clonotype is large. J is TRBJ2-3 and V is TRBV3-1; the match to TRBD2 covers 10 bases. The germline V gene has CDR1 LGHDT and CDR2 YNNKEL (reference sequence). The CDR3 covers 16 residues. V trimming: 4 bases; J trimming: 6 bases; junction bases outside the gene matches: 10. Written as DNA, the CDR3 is TGTGCCAGCAGCCTCCGCCCCAGCGGGGGGGCGGATACGCAGTATTTT. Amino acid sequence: CASSLRPSGGADTQYF.

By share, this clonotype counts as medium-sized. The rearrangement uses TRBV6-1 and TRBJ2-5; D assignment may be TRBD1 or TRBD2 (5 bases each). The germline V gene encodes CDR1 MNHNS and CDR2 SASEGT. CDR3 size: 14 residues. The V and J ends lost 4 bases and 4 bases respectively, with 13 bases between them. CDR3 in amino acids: CASSAPGRPETQYF. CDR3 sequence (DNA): TGTGCCAGCAGTGCACCGGGACGCCCAGAGACCCAGTACTTC.

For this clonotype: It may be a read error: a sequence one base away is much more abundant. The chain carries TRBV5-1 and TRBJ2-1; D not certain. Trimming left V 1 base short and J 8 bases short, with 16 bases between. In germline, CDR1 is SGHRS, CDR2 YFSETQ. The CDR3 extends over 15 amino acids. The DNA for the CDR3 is TGCGCCAGCAGCTTGATGGCAGAATCTACGTATGAGCAGTTCTTC. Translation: CASSLMAESTYEQFF.

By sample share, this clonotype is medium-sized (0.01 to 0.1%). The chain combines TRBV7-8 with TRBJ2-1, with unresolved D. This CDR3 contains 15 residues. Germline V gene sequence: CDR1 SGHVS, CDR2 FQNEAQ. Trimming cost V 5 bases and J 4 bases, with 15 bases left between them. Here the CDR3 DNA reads TGTGCCAGCAGCGCGAGCCGGGCCAGGTACAATGAGCAGTTCTTC. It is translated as CASSASRARYNEQFF.

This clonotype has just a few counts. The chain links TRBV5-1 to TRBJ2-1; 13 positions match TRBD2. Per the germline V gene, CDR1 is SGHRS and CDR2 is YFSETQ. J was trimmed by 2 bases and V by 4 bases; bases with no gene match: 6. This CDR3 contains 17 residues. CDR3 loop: CASSAGLAGDPYNEQFF. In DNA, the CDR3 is TGCGCCAGCAGCGCAGGACTAGCGGGAGACCCCTACAATGAGCAGTTCTTC.